This T cell receptor beta chain was obtained from a study of T-cell memory formation after mild COVID-19. Study-wide results and caveats: CD4+ contracting clones lay mainly in CM and EM, CD8+ ones in EMRA.

The CDR3 runs 14 residues. In germline, CDR1 is LNHDA, CDR2 SQIVND (reference sequence). J was trimmed by 3 bases and V by 7 bases; bases with no gene match: 7. TCRdb used MiXCR to reprocess the 5' RACE reads, holding one entry per CDR3 protein. The table shows 360,000 or so distinct CDR3 sequences, with under 30% occurring only once. In regard to this clonotype: Its antigen is unknown.

The sample was PBMCs or a T cell subset sorted from them (not recorded which). The clonotype comes from an adult woman who had mild COVID-19 (a few samples of this study predate the infection). Cell type and time point are not known. This chain joins TRBV19 and TRBJ2-7; the match to TRBD1 covers 9 bases. In DNA form, the CDR3 reads TGTGCCAGTACTCCCGGGACAGGGTACTACGAGCAGTACTTC. It specifies CASTPGTGYYEQYF.